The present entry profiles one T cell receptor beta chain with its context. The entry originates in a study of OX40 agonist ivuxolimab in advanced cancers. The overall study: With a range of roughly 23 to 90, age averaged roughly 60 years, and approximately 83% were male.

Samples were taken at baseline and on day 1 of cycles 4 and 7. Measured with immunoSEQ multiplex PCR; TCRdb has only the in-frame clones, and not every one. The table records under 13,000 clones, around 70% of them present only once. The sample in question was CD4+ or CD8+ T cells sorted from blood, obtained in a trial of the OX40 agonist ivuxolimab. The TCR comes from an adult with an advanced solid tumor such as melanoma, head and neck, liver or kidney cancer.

The CDR3 spells CAWGRGGDQPQHF. The DNA for the CDR3 is TGTGCCTGGGGTAGGGGGGGGGATCAGCCCCAGCATTTT. The chain recombines TRBV30 with TRBJ1-5; D possibly corresponds to TRBD1 (6 bases). Trimming cost V 5 bases and J 5 bases, with 13 bases left between them. The CDR3 length is 13 residues. Germline-derived CDR1 and CDR2 are GTSNPN and SVGIG (reference sequence).